Shown below are 24 T cell receptor beta chains from a single sample sequenced in a study of T cell responses to AZD1222 COVID-19 vaccine. Generated by immunoSEQ multiplex PCR, the TCRdb table keeps only in-frame clones and is missing some. The sample has approximately 150,000 clones; roughly nine tenths are singletons. The sample consisted of peripheral blood, taken on day 0 of AZD1222 vaccination. These receptors all stem from an adult in good health.

This clone was counted once. The V call is TRBV19, the J call TRBJ1-4; TRBD1 aligns across 11 bases. V lost 4 bases, J lost 3 bases, and 4 bases stayed unmatched. Germline V gene data show CDR1 as LNHDA and CDR2 as SQIVND (reference sequence). The CDR3 has 16 amino acids. CDR3 sequence (DNA): TGTGCCAGTAGTAAAGGACAGGGGGCTGCTAATGAAAAACTGTTTTTT. This codes for CASSKGQGAANEKLFF. Variable domain in full (rest from reference TRBV19 and TRBJ1-4): DGGITQSPKYLFRKEGQNVTLSCEQNLNHDAMYWYRQDPGQGLRLIYYSQIVNDFQKGDIAEGYSVSREKKESFPLTVTSAQKNPTAFYLCASSKGQGAANEKLFFGSGTQLSVL.

This chain links TRBV28 with TRBJ1-2; no clear D gene. Germline values: CDR1 MDHEN, CDR2 SYDVKM. The CDR3 consists of 13 residues. The ends were cut back, 5 bases at V and 5 bases at J, with 12 bases in the middle. The CDR3 spells CASSISLLYGYTF. The CDR3, as DNA: TGTGCCAGCAGTATATCACTCTTATATGGCTACACCTTC.

This clone has a single count. The chain has TRBV2 and TRBJ2-1; D unresolved. From germline, CDR1 is SNHLY and CDR2 FYNNEI. V shed 10 bases and J shed 7 bases, with 11 bases lying between them. This CDR3 is built from 11 residues. CDR3: CATSVENEQFF. For the CDR3, the DNA is TGTGCCACCTCTGTTGAGAATGAGCAGTTCTTC.

This chain uses TRBV5-1 with TRBJ2-3; TRBD2 aligns across 12 bases. Germline CDR1 SGHRS, CDR2 YFSETQ. The trim removed 4 bases at V and 0 bases at J, leaving 9 bases unmatched. The CDR3 loop spans 18 amino acids. The CDR3 spells CASSGTSGRSPSTDTQYF. The CDR3 DNA reads TGCGCCAGCAGCGGAACTAGCGGGAGGTCCCCGAGCACAGATACGCAGTATTTT.

The chain uses TRBV30 and TRBJ2-1; 7 bases agree with TRBD2. The CDR3 has 12 residues. Germline CDR1 reads GTSNPN; CDR2 reads SVGIG (reference sequence). The junction had 5 bases not matched to a gene; V was cut back by 6 bases and J by 6 bases. The CDR3 nucleotides read TGTGCCTGCTCTAGCGGCGGCAATGAGCAGTTCTTC. It yields the protein CACSSGGNEQFF.

V usage is TRBV5-1 and J usage is TRBJ2-7, with TRBD2 as a possible D gene (6 bases). The germline V and J ends were trimmed by 6 bases and 0 bases, with 7 bases remaining between them. CDR1 is SGHRS, CDR2 YFSETQ, per germline. The CDR3 is 12 amino acids. The CDR3, as DNA: TGCGCCAGCACGGGACTCTCCTACGAGCAGTACTTC. Translated: CASTGLSYEQYF.

This clone was seen just once. The J gene is TRBJ2-7, the V gene TRBV28, with TRBD2 matching 10 bases. The CDR3 is 16 amino acids. The ends lost 7 bases at V and 0 bases at J; junction bases unmatched: 9. Germline V gene sequence: CDR1 MDHEN, CDR2 SYDVKM. The DNA of the CDR3 is TGTGCCAGCAACCCTAGCGGGAGTCCAAGCTCCTACGAGCAGTACTTC. This encodes CASNPSGSPSSYEQYF.

The chain couples TRBV7-9 to TRBJ1-1; unclear D gene. Trimming took off 2 bases at V and 10 bases at J, with 14 bases between the two ends. This CDR3 is built from 13 residues. The germline V gene has CDR1 SEHNR and CDR2 FQNEAQ (reference sequence). The CDR3 coding sequence is TGTGCCAGCAGCTTAATGGGTGAGGGAAGAGCTTTCTTT. It yields the protein CASSLMGEGRAFF.

The chain joins TRBV27 to TRBJ1-5; 8 nucleotides line up with TRBD1. The ends lost 2 bases at V and 9 bases at J; junction bases unmatched: 6. CDR3 length equals 14 residues. Germline V gene data show CDR1 as MNHEY and CDR2 as SMNVEV (reference sequence). CDR3 amino acids: CASSLGQGQGPQHF. Written as DNA, the CDR3 is TGTGCCAGCAGTTTAGGACAGGGCCAGGGGCCCCAGCATTTT.

The chain has TRBV15 and TRBJ2-1; TRBD2 aligns across 11 bases. V lost 5 bases, J lost 4 bases, and 7 bases stayed unmatched. This CDR3 comprises 16 residues. Germline V CDR1 and CDR2: LNHNV, YYDKDF (reference sequence). CDR3 bases: TGTGCCACCAGCGAAGTAGCGGGAGGGCCATACAATGAGCAGTTCTTC. It codes for CATSEVAGGPYNEQFF.

The chain employs TRBV18 and TRBJ1-1; D is possibly TRBD1 (5 bases). The CDR3 contains 16 residues. Germline CDR1 reads KGHSH; CDR2 reads LQKENI. V was trimmed by 1 base and J by 3 bases, leaving 15 bases between them. In nucleotides, the CDR3 is TGTGCCAGCTCACCACTGGGGCGTCGGTGGGACACTGAAGCTTTCTTT. Amino acid sequence: CASSPLGRRWDTEAFF.

The J gene is TRBJ2-2, the V gene TRBV7-9; D is unresolved. The CDR3 runs to 15 residues. Trimming removed 1 base from V and 4 bases from J, with 10 bases in between. Germline loops: CDR1 SEHNR, CDR2 FQNEAQ (reference sequence). The CDR3, as DNA: TGTGCCAGCAGCTTAGAAGCTATCCCCACCGGGGAGCTGTTTTTT. It is translated as CASSLEAIPTGELFF.

The rearrangement uses TRBV7-8 and TRBJ1-6, with 12 bases identical to TRBD1. Germline CDR1 and CDR2: SGHVS and FQNEAQ. The CDR3 loop spans 18 amino acids. The junction had 12 bases not matched to a gene; V was cut back by 5 bases and J by 7 bases. CDR3 loop: CASSARPGQGAGNSPLHF. DNA for the CDR3: TGTGCCAGCAGCGCCCGGCCGGGACAGGGGGCTGGAAATTCACCCCTCCACTTT.

The CDR3 loop reads CASSFGVNYGYTF. The CDR3 coding sequence is TGTGCCAGCAGTTTTGGAGTAAACTATGGCTACACCTTC. V gene TRBV27 combines with J gene TRBJ1-2, with D unclear. Looked up from germline, CDR1 is MNHEY and CDR2 is SMNVEV (reference sequence). This CDR3 is 13 amino acids long. V was cut by 3 bases and J by 2 bases, with 7 bases left in between.

The rearrangement joins TRBV11-2 to TRBJ1-4; no clear D. The V gene lost 1 base and the J gene lost 0 bases, with 6 bases spanning the gap. The CDR3 is 15 amino acids. Germline assignment: CDR1 SGHAT and CDR2 FQNNGV. The CDR3 nucleotides read TGTGCCAGCAGCTTAGGGGGAGCAACTAATGAAAAACTGTTTTTT. It is translated as CASSLGGATNEKLFF.

The chain recombines TRBV7-6 with TRBJ2-1; TRBD2 is a possible D gene (5 bases). V was cut by 4 bases and J by 5 bases, with 9 bases left in between. CDR1 is SGHVS, CDR2 FNYEAQ, per germline. The CDR3 extends over 13 amino acids. The CDR3 coding sequence is TGTGCCAGCAGCTCAGAACTAGACAATGAGCAGTTCTTC. This gives the protein CASSSELDNEQFF.

This clone was observed a handful of times. The V and J genes are TRBV28 and TRBJ1-2; possible D gene TRBD1, 6 bases. From germline, CDR1 is MDHEN and CDR2 SYDVKM. This CDR3 has 12 amino acids. V gave up 8 bases and J gave up 4 bases, with 11 bases separating them. The CDR3 region is CASGGAGYGYTF. The CDR3, as DNA: TGTGCCAGCGGGGGCGCCGGCTATGGCTACACCTTC.

This clone was seen once. The rearrangement joins TRBV28 to TRBJ1-2, with 12 bases fitting TRBD1. The CDR3 has 17 residues. With 7 bases clipped from V and 2 bases from J, the junction kept 11 bases outside the gene matches. CDR1 MDHEN and CDR2 SYDVKM come from the germline V gene. The CDR3 DNA reads TGTGCCAGCAATACGCCGGGACAGGGGGCGCCCAACTATGGCTACACCTTC. Encoded protein: CASNTPGQGAPNYGYTF.

The chain joins TRBV19 to TRBJ2-3; 10 bases match TRBD2. V shed 4 bases and J 6 bases; nucleotides not matched to a gene: 7. The CDR3 covers 15 residues. Germline V CDR1 and CDR2: LNHDA, SQIVND (reference sequence). The CDR3 is CASSTAGGPGDTQYF. CDR3 nucleotides: TGTGCCAGTAGTACAGCGGGAGGGCCAGGTGATACGCAGTATTTT.

This clone was seen a few times. This chain connects TRBV6-6 to TRBJ1-1; D is undetermined. The CDR3 runs to 14 residues. Looked up from germline, CDR1 is MNHNY and CDR2 is SVGAGI (reference sequence). The V gene lost 7 bases and the J gene lost 0 bases, with 12 bases spanning the gap. CDR3 amino acids: CASTGDMVNTEAFF. In DNA, the CDR3 is TGTGCCAGCACCGGGGATATGGTGAACACTGAAGCTTTCTTT.

The V gene is TRBV7-9, the J gene TRBJ1-1; D is perhaps TRBD1 (5 bases). CDR1 is SEHNR, CDR2 FQNEAQ, per germline (reference sequence). The V and J ends lost 6 bases and 1 base respectively, with 9 bases between them. The CDR3 totals 13 residues. CDR3 in DNA: TGTGCCAGCAGTTCCGACAGGAACACTGAAGCTTTCTTT. Its protein is CASSSDRNTEAFF.

This chain connects TRBV19 to TRBJ1-3; perhaps TRBD1 as D (6 bases). CDR3 length: 14 residues. Trimming removed 8 bases from V and 2 bases from J, with 13 bases in between. CDR1 and CDR2 (germline): LNHDA, SQIVND (reference sequence). The CDR3 region is CASRLGGAGNTIYF. In DNA form, the CDR3 reads TGTGCCAGTCGCCTGGGGGGCGCTGGAAACACCATATATTTT.

The V call is TRBV4-3, the J call TRBJ2-1, with 8 nucleotides matching TRBD2. Germline V gene lookup returns CDR1 LGHNA and CDR2 YSLEER. This CDR3 comprises 16 residues. Trimming at V came to 3 bases and at J to 7 bases, leaving 11 bases not matched to a gene. In DNA form, the CDR3 reads TGCGCCAGCAGCCAGGGGTTTACCGGGACTAGGAATGAGCAGTTCTTC. It is translated as CASSQGFTGTRNEQFF.

The V and J genes are TRBV5-5 and TRBJ1-2; a possible D gene is TRBD1 (5 bases). The CDR3 loop spans 13 amino acids. Trimming removed 3 bases at V and 7 bases at J, with 13 bases between. The germline V gene has CDR1 SGHKS and CDR2 YYEKEE (reference sequence). The CDR3 protein is CASSYNNGGGYTF. In nucleotides, the CDR3 is TGTGCCAGCAGCTACAACAACGGGGGTGGCTACACCTTC.